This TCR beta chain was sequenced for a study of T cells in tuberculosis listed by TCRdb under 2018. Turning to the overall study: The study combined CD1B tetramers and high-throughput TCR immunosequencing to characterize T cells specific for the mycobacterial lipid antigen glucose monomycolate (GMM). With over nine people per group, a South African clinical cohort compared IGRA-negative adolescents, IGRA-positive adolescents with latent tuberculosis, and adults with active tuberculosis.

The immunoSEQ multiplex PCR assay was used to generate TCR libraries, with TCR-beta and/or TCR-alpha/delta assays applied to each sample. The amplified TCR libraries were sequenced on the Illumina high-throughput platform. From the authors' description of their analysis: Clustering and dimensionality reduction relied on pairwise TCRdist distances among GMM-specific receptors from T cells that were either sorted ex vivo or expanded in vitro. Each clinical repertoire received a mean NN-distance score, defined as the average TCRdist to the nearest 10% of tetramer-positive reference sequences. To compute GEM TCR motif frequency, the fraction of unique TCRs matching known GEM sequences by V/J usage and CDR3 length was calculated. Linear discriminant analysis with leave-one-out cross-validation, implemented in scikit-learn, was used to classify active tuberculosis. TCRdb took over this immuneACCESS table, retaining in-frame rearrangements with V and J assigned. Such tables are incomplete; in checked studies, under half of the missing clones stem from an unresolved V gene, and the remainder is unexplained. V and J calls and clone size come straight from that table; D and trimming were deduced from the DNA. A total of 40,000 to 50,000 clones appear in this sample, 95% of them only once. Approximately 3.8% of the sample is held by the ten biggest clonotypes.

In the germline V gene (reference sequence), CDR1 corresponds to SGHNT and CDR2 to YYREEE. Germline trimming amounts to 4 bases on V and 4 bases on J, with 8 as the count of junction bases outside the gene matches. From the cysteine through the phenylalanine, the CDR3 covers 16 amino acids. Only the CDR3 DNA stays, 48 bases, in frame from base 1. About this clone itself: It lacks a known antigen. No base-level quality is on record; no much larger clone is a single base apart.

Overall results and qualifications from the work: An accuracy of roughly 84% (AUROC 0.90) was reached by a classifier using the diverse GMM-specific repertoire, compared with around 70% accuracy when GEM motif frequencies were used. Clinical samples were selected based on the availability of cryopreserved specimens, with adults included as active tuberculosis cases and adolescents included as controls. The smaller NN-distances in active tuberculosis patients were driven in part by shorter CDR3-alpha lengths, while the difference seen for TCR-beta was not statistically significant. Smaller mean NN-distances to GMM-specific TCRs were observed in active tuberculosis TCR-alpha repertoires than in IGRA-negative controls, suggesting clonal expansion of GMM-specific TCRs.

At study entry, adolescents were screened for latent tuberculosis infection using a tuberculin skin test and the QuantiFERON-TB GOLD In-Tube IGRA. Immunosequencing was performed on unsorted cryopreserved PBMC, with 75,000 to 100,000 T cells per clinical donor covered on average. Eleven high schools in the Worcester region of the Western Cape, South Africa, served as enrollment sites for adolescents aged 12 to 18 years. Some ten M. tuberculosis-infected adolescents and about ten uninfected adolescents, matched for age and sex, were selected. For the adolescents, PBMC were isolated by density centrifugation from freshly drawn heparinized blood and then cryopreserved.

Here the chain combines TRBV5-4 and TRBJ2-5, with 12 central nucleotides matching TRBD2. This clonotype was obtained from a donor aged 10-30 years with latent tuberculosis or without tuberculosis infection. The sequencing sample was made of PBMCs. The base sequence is TGTGCCAGCAGCACCTCTAGCGGGGGGGCCGTAGAGACCCAGTACTTC. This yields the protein CASSTSSGGAVETQYF.